This T cell receptor beta chain was found in a study of blood T cell repertoires in COVID-19. Clones were read by immunoSEQ multiplex PCR, and TCRdb kept only the in-frame ones, dropping some. The sample shows about 210,000 clones, about 86% of them seen only once. Trimming removed 3 bases from V and 7 bases from J; junction bases left unmatched: 6. The length of the CDR3 is 15 residues. Germline CDR1 SGHRS, CDR2 YFSETQ. The sequence was collected from a woman between 45 and 60 years old with acute or convalescent COVID-19. The chain joins TRBV5-1 to TRBJ2-1, with 11 bases aligning to TRBD2. Sample: peripheral blood. The CDR3 DNA follows: TGCGCCAGCAGCTCGGGACTAGCGGAGGGGAATGAGCAGTTCTTC. Its translation: CASSSGLAEGNEQFF.